This paragraph reports one T cell receptor (beta chain). What it binds is unknown. The record originates from a study of T cells in tumors after PD-1 blockade. About the study: Patients had no prior checkpoint blockade, systemic immunosuppressants, or anti-cancer therapy within 4 weeks. Whole-study findings and limits: Some novel exhausted tumor clones appeared in pre-treatment blood, suggesting peripheral recruitment.

Germline V gives CDR1 SGHKS, CDR2 YYEKEE (reference sequence). This CDR3 has 15 residues. Deletions cut 2 bases from V and 2 bases from J, with 13 bases between. TCRdb's copy holds only in-frame clones and misses some; the assay was immunoSEQ multiplex PCR. Of 54,000 or so clones listed, about four fifths are singletons. The material was PBMCs, obtained before anti-PD-1 treatment. This TCR was recovered from a human donor with basal cell carcinoma. This chain links TRBV5-5 with TRBJ1-1; D call uncertain. As DNA, the CDR3 is TGTGCCAGCAGCTTTACCCCGAGTTTAAACACTGAAGCTTTCTTT. The encoded protein is CASSFTPSLNTEAFF.